The 24 T cell receptor beta chains given below trace back to one sample, sequenced in a study of cytomegalovirus exposure and HLA in healthy donors. The method was immunoSEQ multiplex PCR; TCRdb's version includes in-frame clones alone and lacks a portion of them. The sample lists about 200,000 clones, approximately 78% seen once, with around 1.2% in the top ten. The specimen was PBMCs. All receptors derive from a woman aged 25 to 45 in good health and CMV-seronegative.

V gene TRBV19 combines with J gene TRBJ1-1; 10 bases fit TRBD1. V dropped 5 bases and J dropped 4; count of bases not matched to a gene: 10. The CDR3 has 16 residues. Germline-derived CDR1 and CDR2 are LNHDA and SQIVND (reference sequence). Written as DNA, the CDR3 is TGTGCCAGTAGTCAACCCGGGACAGGGGAAGTCACTGAAGCTTTCTTT. This gives the protein CASSQPGTGEVTEAFF.

The V call is TRBV6-5, the J call TRBJ2-1, with 13 bases that match TRBD2. The CDR3 runs to 14 residues. V gave up 8 bases and J gave up 5 bases; unmatched junction bases: 3. Per the germline V gene, CDR1 is MNHEY and CDR2 is SVGAGI. CDR3 in DNA: TGTGCCAGCCAACTAGCGGGGGGGGACAATGAGCAGTTCTTC. Residues: CASQLAGGDNEQFF.

This clone appeared a few times. The rearrangement uses TRBV9 and TRBJ2-3; the match to TRBD2 covers 12 bases. The ends lost 1 base at V and 6 bases at J; junction bases unmatched: 6. The CDR3 runs to 16 residues. From germline, CDR1 is SGDLS and CDR2 YYNGEE. CDR3 sequence: CASSVLAGGVGDTQYF. As DNA, the CDR3 is TGTGCCAGCAGCGTACTAGCGGGAGGGGTCGGGGATACGCAGTATTTT.

This clone has only a few counts. The same CDR3 arises from other DNA sequences in this sample as well. J is TRBJ2-7 and V is TRBV28; 9 bases align to TRBD1. After removal of 4 bases from V and 3 bases from J, the junction contained 1 base not matched to a gene. Germline values: CDR1 MDHEN, CDR2 SYDVKM. The CDR3 contains 13 residues. The CDR3: CASSSGQGYEQYF. The CDR3 nucleotides read TGTGCCAGCAGTTCGGGACAGGGCTACGAGCAGTACTTC. The variable domain in full, with the rest retrieved from reference TRBV28 and TRBJ2-7, is DVKVTQSSRYLVKRTGEKVFLECVQDMDHENMFWYRQDPGLGLRLIYFSYDVKMKEKGDIPEGYSVSREKKERFSLILESASTNQTSMYLCASSSGQGYEQYFGPGTRLTVT.

The chain has TRBV29-1 and TRBJ2-3; 7 nucleotides match TRBD1. Per germline, CDR1 SQVTM and CDR2 ANQGSEA. The CDR3 totals 17 residues. With V trimmed by 4 bases and J by 3 bases, 16 bases remained unmatched. In DNA form, the CDR3 reads TGCAGCGTTGTTTTTGGACGGACAGGTGGTCGGACAGATACGCAGTATTTT. It is translated as CSVVFGRTGGRTDTQYF.

The V call is TRBV29-1, the J call TRBJ1-1; D unresolved. The CDR3 runs to 11 residues. Germline CDR1 and CDR2: SQVTM and ANQGSEA. V was clipped by 7 bases and J by 7 bases, with 13 bases between them. CDR3 DNA: TGCAGCGCCACGGACTTGGGTGAAGCTTTCTTT. Amino acid sequence: CSATDLGEAFF.

This clone appeared a few times. The gene calls are TRBV9 and TRBJ1-5; D possibly corresponds to TRBD1 (5 bases). V lost 0 bases and J lost 0, with 7 bases in between. This CDR3 comprises 15 residues. Germline V CDR1 and CDR2: SGDLS, YYNGEE. As DNA, the CDR3 is TGTGCCAGCAGCGTAGAGGGGAATAGCAATCAGCCCCAGCATTTT. Protein sequence: CASSVEGNSNQPQHF.

This clone was counted between two and nine times. The chain employs TRBV28 and TRBJ1-2; TRBD1 agrees at 10 bases. This CDR3 is 14 amino acids long. J was trimmed by 8 bases and V by 2 bases; bases with no gene match: 5. Germline V gives CDR1 MDHEN, CDR2 SYDVKM. The CDR3 loop is CASSLRQGAGGYTF. The DNA for the CDR3 is TGTGCCAGCAGTTTACGACAGGGGGCGGGAGGCTACACCTTC.

The V and J genes are TRBV30 and TRBJ1-5, with D possibly being TRBD1 (6 bases). Deletions cut 0 bases from V and 2 bases from J, with 14 bases between. CDR1 and CDR2 from the germline V gene are GTSNPN and SVGIG (reference sequence). This CDR3 has 16 residues. CDR3 coding DNA: TGTGCCTGGAGTGTTCGACAGGCGACGGGCAATCAGCCCCAGCATTTT. Encoded protein: CAWSVRQATGNQPQHF.

The chain joins TRBV29-1 to TRBJ1-2; 7 nucleotides align to TRBD1. Germline lookup yields CDR1 SQVTM and CDR2 ANQGSEA. The junction had 6 bases not matched to a gene; V was cut back by 4 bases and J by 7 bases. This CDR3 has 12 residues. Here the CDR3 reads CSVAVAGGGYTF. The DNA for the CDR3 is TGCAGCGTTGCTGTGGCAGGGGGTGGCTACACCTTC.

The V call is TRBV25-1, the J call TRBJ2-1; 9 nucleotides align to TRBD2. Germline V gene lookup returns CDR1 MGHDK and CDR2 SYGVNS. V was clipped by 5 bases and J by 5 bases; unmatched bases: 7. The CDR3 has 15 residues. The CDR3 region is CASSKGSSGDNEQFF. The CDR3 nucleotides are TGTGCCAGCAGTAAGGGGTCTAGCGGGGACAATGAGCAGTTCTTC.

The chain combines TRBV15 with TRBJ2-2; maybe TRBD2 (6 bases). This CDR3 region has 15 residues. Germline values: CDR1 LNHNV, CDR2 YYDKDF (reference sequence). Trimming pared 5 bases from V and 6 bases from J, leaving 16 bases between. The CDR3 nucleotides read TGTGCCACCAGCGAATCCCCGGGAGTACCCGGGGAGCTGTTTTTT. Translating it yields CATSESPGVPGELFF.

The genes are TRBV6-4 and TRBJ1-4; D unresolved. CDR3 length: 16 residues. V was cut by 0 bases and J by 5 bases, with 13 bases left in between. Germline V gives CDR1 MRHNA, CDR2 SNTAGT. CDR3 amino acids: CASSDSSRGTNEKLFF. DNA of the CDR3: TGTGCCAGCAGTGACTCGAGCCGGGGTACGAATGAAAAACTGTTTTTT.

CDR3 sequence: CASSPDGRATDTQYF. In DNA, the CDR3 is TGCGCCAGCAGCCCCGACGGGAGGGCCACAGATACGCAGTATTTT. V and J are TRBV5-1 and TRBJ2-3, with 8 bases aligning to TRBD2. J gave up 2 bases and V 4 bases, and 6 bases lay outside the gene matches. Germline loops: CDR1 SGHRS, CDR2 YFSETQ. The CDR3 is 15 amino acids.

This clone appeared once. Other DNA sequences within the sample encode an identical CDR3. The gene calls are TRBV6-5 and TRBJ1-5; maybe TRBD1 (6 bases). V lost 5 bases, J lost 4 bases, and 9 bases lay in between. CDR3 length: 13 amino acids. From germline, CDR1 is MNHEY and CDR2 SVGAGI. CDR3 sequence reads: CASSGQQNQPQHF. CDR3 DNA sequence: TGTGCCAGCAGTGGACAGCAAAATCAGCCCCAGCATTTT.

The V and J genes are TRBV2 and TRBJ1-2, with TRBD1 matching over 8 bases. CDR1 SNHLY and CDR2 FYNNEI come from the germline V gene. There are 14 residues in the CDR3. After removal of 2 bases from V and 3 bases from J, the junction contained 2 bases not matched to a gene. The CDR3 protein is CASSETGGHYGYTF. The CDR3 DNA is TGTGCCAGCAGTGAAACAGGGGGGCACTATGGCTACACCTTC. The variable domain in full, completed from reference TRBV2 and TRBJ1-2, reads EPEVTQTPSHQVTQMGQEVILRCVPISNHLYFYWYRQILGQKVEFLVSFYNNEISEKSEIFDDQFSVERPDGSNFTLKIRSTKLEDSAMYFCASSETGGHYGYTFGSGTRLTVV.

The rearrangement links TRBV6-1 to TRBJ1-2, with 7 nucleotides matching TRBD1. Trimming cost V 3 bases and J 8 bases; bases outside gene matches: 9. The germline CDR1 and CDR2 sequences are MNHNS and SASEGT. This CDR3 has 14 amino acids. CDR3 coding DNA: TGTGCCAGCAGTGATTGGGGGCCAGGGGGAGGCTACACCTTC. It translates to CASSDWGPGGGYTF.

The genes are TRBV2 and TRBJ2-7; weak D call: TRBD1 (8 bases). V was trimmed by 3 bases and J by 5 bases, leaving 17 bases between them. This CDR3 is built from 15 residues. CDR1 SNHLY and CDR2 FYNNEI come from the germline V gene. The CDR3 nucleotides read TGTGCCAGCAGTGACTGGCACAGGGGGAGGGACGAGCAGTACTTC. Its translation: CASSDWHRGRDEQYF.

The genes are TRBV7-2 and TRBJ2-7; 7 nucleotides match TRBD1. The CDR3 runs 15 residues. Germline loops: CDR1 SGHTA, CDR2 FQGNSA. The junction had 5 bases not matched to a gene; V was cut back by 3 bases and J by 0 bases. The CDR3 DNA reads TGTGCCAGCAGCTTCGACAGGGCCCTCTCCTACGAGCAGTACTTC. This translates into CASSFDRALSYEQYF.

The chain combines TRBV7-9 with TRBJ1-2, with D possibly TRBD1 on 6 matching bases. Trimming removed 7 bases at V and 2 bases at J, with 14 bases between. In germline, CDR1 is SEHNR, CDR2 FQNEAQ (reference sequence). CDR3 length: 14 amino acids. CDR3 sequence (DNA): TGTGCCAGCACTCAAGGGGGGGTAAACTATGGCTACACCTTC. Translated: CASTQGGVNYGYTF.

This chain uses TRBV5-1 with TRBJ1-4; TRBD1 agrees at 8 bases. The CDR3 runs to 14 residues. V trimming: 3 bases; J trimming: 8 bases; junction bases outside the gene matches: 6. The germline V gene encodes CDR1 SGHRS and CDR2 YFSETQ. Here the CDR3 DNA reads TGCGCCAGCAGCTCTCCGGGACAGGCCGAAAAACTGTTTTTT. It is translated as CASSSPGQAEKLFF.

The rearrangement uses TRBV6-1 and TRBJ2-2; TRBD2 aligns across 8 bases. The CDR3 is 14 amino acids. The germline V gene has CDR1 MNHNS and CDR2 SASEGT. V lost 6 bases, J lost 6 bases, and 6 bases stayed unmatched. The CDR3 coding sequence is TGTGCCAGCAGAAAGGGACTAGAATCCGGGGAGCTGTTTTTT. Translating it yields CASRKGLESGELFF.

V is TRBV6-5 and J is TRBJ2-1; 7 nucleotides line up with TRBD2. Germline V gene data show CDR1 as MNHEY and CDR2 as SVGAGI. The CDR3 length is 14 residues. V lost 6 bases, J lost 4 bases, and 6 bases stayed unmatched. CDR3 amino acids: CASSQTSAYNEQFF. The CDR3 nucleotides read TGTGCCAGCAGCCAAACTAGCGCTTACAATGAGCAGTTCTTC.

This rearrangement joins TRBV21-1 to TRBJ2-7; the D call of TRBD1 is as the table states it, not checked on the DNA. TRBV21-1 is noted as a pseudogene. This CDR3 has 14 amino acids. The CDR3 DNA is TGTGCCAGCAGCAAAGAGGTCAGGGGGGACGAGCAGTACTTC. Protein product: CASSKEVRGDEQYF.